Shown below are 29 T cell receptor beta chains from a single sample sequenced in a study of CXCR3-negative and CXCR3-positive naive CD8 T cells. Via 5' RACE with UMI labels, TRB cDNA libraries were prepared. TCRdb re-called the 5' RACE reads and shows each CDR3 protein once, DNA omitted. Its listing shows about 53,000 distinct CDR3 sequences. These receptors' antigens are unknown. Study-level findings and limits: Hydrophobicity was higher for TRB CDR3s found in CXCR3-positive naive cells than in CXCR3-negative naive cells.

Sequencing was performed on naive CXCR3+ CD8+ T cells from blood. The subset denotes: CD45RO-CCR7+CD27+CD95- naive CD8+ T cells expressing CXCR3 (TNR3+). The receptors here all came from a human donor in good health. Some clones in this sample may be carry-over from other donors' samples.

The chain recombines TRBV28 with TRBJ2-1; TCRdb selects TRBD1, and the lack of DNA leaves this call unchecked. The CDR3 extends over 15 amino acids. Germline assignment: CDR1 MDHEN and CDR2 SYDVKM. CDR3 protein: CASSPWGDRDDEQFF.

The chain uses TRBV24-1 and TRBJ1-2; the D call of TRBD1 rests on TCRdb alone, since no DNA is present to check it. Germline CDR1 is KGHDR and CDR2 is SFDVKD. The CDR3 is 14 amino acids. The CDR3 loop reads CATSDTGFSYGYTF.

CDR3 region: CASSYSQGVFDEQFF. The gene calls are TRBV6-5 and TRBJ2-1; without DNA, the TCRdb call of TRBD1 cannot be checked. The CDR3 contains 15 residues. From germline, CDR1 is MNHEY and CDR2 SVGAGI.

The rearrangement uses TRBV27 and TRBJ2-1; TCRdb's D gene call, TRBD2, goes unchecked for lack of DNA. CDR1 is MNHEY, CDR2 SMNVEV, per germline (reference sequence). CDR3 size: 16 residues. The CDR3: CASSPRGGFSYNEQFF.

This clonotype is classed as medium-sized by frequency. The rearrangement links TRBV29-1 to TRBJ2-7; TCRdb's D call of TRBD1 is untestable without DNA. CDR3 length equals 13 residues. In germline, CDR1 is SQVTM, CDR2 ANQGSEA. CDR3: CSVETGRSYEQYF.

This chain joins TRBV27 and TRBJ2-1; TCRdb picks TRBD1, but there is no DNA to check that call. The CDR3 covers 15 residues. Germline CDR1 is MNHEY and CDR2 is SMNVEV (reference sequence). CDR3 sequence reads: CASSPSDSFYNEQFF.

The J gene is TRBJ1-4, the V gene TRBV7-9; TCRdb reports TRBD1, a call that lacks DNA to check it against. The CDR3 runs to 14 residues. Germline V gives CDR1 SEHNR, CDR2 FQNEAQ (reference sequence). The CDR3 protein is CASSLPGQEEKLFF.

The chain has TRBV3-1 and TRBJ2-1; the TCRdb D gene call, TRBD2, has no DNA to confirm it. CDR1 LGHDT and CDR2 YNNKEL come from the germline V gene (reference sequence). The CDR3 has 15 amino acids. The chain's CDR3 is CASSFSGGAVYEQFF.

The chain has TRBV7-9 and TRBJ1-1. This CDR3 comprises 14 residues. Per germline, CDR1 SEHNR and CDR2 FQNEAQ (reference sequence). CDR3: CASSFGGTNTEAFF.

The chain links TRBV7-6 to TRBJ2-7; TCRdb returns TRBD1, unconfirmable since there is no DNA. The germline CDR1 and CDR2 sequences are SGHVS and FNYEAQ. This CDR3 is built from 15 residues. This chain's CDR3 is CASSLGGGSIYEQYF.

The V call is TRBV28, the J call TRBJ2-1; no DNA is available, so the TRBD2 call from TCRdb remains unchecked. Germline assignment: CDR1 MDHEN and CDR2 SYDVKM. This CDR3 region has 21 residues. The CDR3 spells CASSLTGLVADNYFPYNEQFF. The variable domain in full, completed from reference TRBV28 and TRBJ2-1, reads DVKVTQSSRYLVKRTGEKVFLECVQDMDHENMFWYRQDPGLGLRLIYFSYDVKMKEKGDIPEGYSVSREKKERFSLILESASTNQTSMYLCASSLTGLVADNYFPYNEQFFGPGTRLTVL.

The chain recombines TRBV7-6 with TRBJ2-1. Germline CDR1 and CDR2: SGHVS and FNYEAQ. The CDR3 runs 16 residues. The CDR3 protein is CASSLNAGSSYNEQFF.

The chain is built from TRBV12-3 or TRBV12-4 and TRBJ2-2. This CDR3 has 11 amino acids. This CDR3 is CASSPPGELFF.

This sequence joins TRBV7-2 and TRBJ2-3; the TCRdb D gene call, TRBD1, has no DNA to confirm it. Germline V gene data show CDR1 as SGHTA and CDR2 as FQGNSA. The CDR3 is 15 residues long. The CDR3 loop reads CASSYTGGDTDTQYF.

The chain joins TRBV7-7 to TRBJ2-7; TCRdb selects TRBD1, and the lack of DNA leaves this call unchecked. The CDR3 loop spans 15 amino acids. Germline loops: CDR1 SSHAT, CDR2 FNYEAQ (reference sequence). CDR3 loop: CASSCRANQSYEQYF. The full variable domain, in which reference TRBV7-7 and TRBJ2-7 provide the parts outside the CDR3, is GAGVSQSPRYKVTKRGQDVTLRCDPISSHATLYWYQQALGQGPEFLTYFNYEAQPDKSGLPSDRFSAERPEGSISTLTIQRTEQRDSAMYRCASSCRANQSYEQYFGPGTRLTVT.

V usage is TRBV7-7 and J usage is TRBJ2-5; as DNA is missing, the TRBD2 call by TCRdb cannot be tested. CDR1 and CDR2 (germline): SSHAT, FNYEAQ (reference sequence). The CDR3 has 14 amino acids. The CDR3 loop is CASSRTSGEETQYF.

The chain combines TRBV28 with TRBJ2-7; the D call of TRBD2 rests on TCRdb alone, since no DNA is present to check it. This CDR3 is 15 amino acids long. Germline CDR1 is MDHEN and CDR2 is SYDVKM. CDR3 in amino acids: CASSLRGRLAGEQYF.

The gene calls are TRBV9 and TRBJ1-6; the TRBD1 assignment by TCRdb is unverifiable without DNA. CDR3 length: 17 amino acids. Germline CDR1 and CDR2: SGDLS and YYNGEE. The CDR3 sequence is CASSERSQVRYNSPLHF.

The chain is built from TRBV5-1 and TRBJ1-1; the D gene TCRdb calls, TRBD1, cannot be checked with no DNA. This CDR3 has 14 residues. Germline values: CDR1 SGHRS, CDR2 YFSETQ. The CDR3 loop is CASSLLGGNTEAFF.

CDR3 protein: CASSFPRDRVFYGYTF. The chain uses TRBV7-9 and TRBJ1-2; TCRdb returns TRBD1, unconfirmable since there is no DNA. Per germline, CDR1 SEHNR and CDR2 FQNEAQ (reference sequence). The CDR3 extends over 16 amino acids.

The chain combines TRBV5-1 with TRBJ1-1; the D gene TCRdb calls, TRBD1, cannot be checked with no DNA. The CDR3 is 14 amino acids. Germline loops: CDR1 SGHRS, CDR2 YFSETQ. CDR3 sequence: CASSSAGGSSEAFF.

The chain carries TRBV29-1 and TRBJ2-1; the TCRdb call, TRBD1, lacks DNA for checking. The V gene's germline CDR1 is SQVTM and CDR2 ANQGSEA. CDR3 length: 12 amino acids. CDR3 region: CSGGDREIEQFF.

This sequence joins TRBV4-3 and TRBJ1-1. There are 11 residues in the CDR3. Germline values: CDR1 LGHNA, CDR2 YSLEER. This CDR3 is CASSQGIEAFF.

The chain employs TRBV6-2 or TRBV6-3 and TRBJ2-1; TCRdb designates TRBD2, a call that cannot be tested without DNA. Looked up from germline, CDR1 is MNHEY and CDR2 is SVGEGT. This CDR3 contains 15 residues. This chain's CDR3 is CASSYLAGGYNEQFF.

The chain recombines TRBV28 with TRBJ2-4; TCRdb picks TRBD1, but there is no DNA to check that call. Germline V gene sequence: CDR1 MDHEN, CDR2 SYDVKM. The CDR3 sequence is 14 residues long. CDR3 loop: CASSPGGGKNIQYF.

The genes are TRBV29-1 and TRBJ2-7; TCRdb indicates TRBD1, and absent DNA this call remains unverified. Germline assignment: CDR1 SQVTM and CDR2 ANQGSEA. There are 11 residues in the CDR3. The CDR3 sequence is CSWRDHYEQYF.

This rearrangement joins TRBV7-9 to TRBJ2-7. This CDR3 spans 14 amino acids. Per germline, CDR1 SEHNR and CDR2 FQNEAQ (reference sequence). This chain's CDR3 is CASSQTDKSYEQYF.

This chain uses TRBV28 with TRBJ2-7. Germline lookup yields CDR1 MDHEN and CDR2 SYDVKM. The CDR3 has 15 residues. CDR3 loop: CASSLTDSPSYEQYF.

The V and J genes are TRBV4-2 and TRBJ1-2. Per the germline V gene, CDR1 is LGHNA and CDR2 is YNFKEQ. The CDR3 is 12 amino acids. The CDR3 loop is CASSQGDDGYTF.